These 22 T cell receptor beta chains came from one sample sequenced in a study of T-cell reconstitution after alpha-beta-depleted transplantation in children. As it was prepared, the TCRbeta library received unique molecular identifiers. TCRdb passed the PCR reads through MiXCR, listing each CDR3 protein once. Of approximately 650,000 distinct CDR3 sequences in the sample, about an eighth are singletons; the top ten hold approximately 0.8%. The material sequenced was PBMCs, taken before TCRalphabeta/CD19-depleted stem cell transplant. Source of these receptors: a girl aged 2-10 years with congenital amegakaryocytic thrombocytopenia, due to receive a stem cell transplant.

Remarks on this clonotype: The junction does not match germline at one end; this may be a read error. CDR3 nucleotides: TGTGTTAGTGGCCAGACGAGGCAGATCGCCGGGGAGCTGTTTTTT. It translates to CVSGQTRQIAGELFF. The chain couples TRBV12-5 to TRBJ2-2; D unclear. The CDR3 runs to 15 residues. CDR1 is LGHNT and CDR2 is FRNRAP in the germline V gene.

In nucleotides, the CDR3 is TGTGCCAGCACGGACAGGGACCGTGTCAATGAGCAGTTCTTC. This translates into CASTDRDRVNEQFF. V usage is TRBV12-3 or TRBV12-4 and J usage is TRBJ2-1; 8 bases align to TRBD1. The CDR3 loop spans 14 amino acids. J was trimmed by 6 bases and V by 7 bases; bases with no gene match: 8.

The rearrangement joins TRBV20-1 to TRBJ1-1; D uncertain. This CDR3 is built from 11 residues. Per the germline V gene, CDR1 is DFQATT and CDR2 is SNEGSKA (reference sequence). Trimming removed 5 bases at V and 8 bases at J, with 12 bases between. The CDR3 is CSAGDNEEAFF. CDR3 bases: TGCAGTGCTGGTGACAACGAAGAAGCTTTCTTT.

The table lists this clonotype with a few counts. The chain recombines TRBV7-8 with TRBJ1-5, with D perhaps matching TRBD1 (6 bases). The CDR3 has 13 residues. V was shortened by 8 bases and J by 3 bases, with 11 bases between the two germline ends. Germline V gives CDR1 SGHVS, CDR2 FQNEAQ. The CDR3 is CASGTHDNQPQHF. The CDR3 DNA sequence: TGTGCCAGCGGGACACATGACAATCAGCCCCAGCATTTT.

The chain links TRBV5-1 to TRBJ2-3, with 7 bases matching TRBD1. From germline, CDR1 is SGHRS and CDR2 YFSETQ. The length of the CDR3 is 18 residues. With V trimmed by 0 bases and J by 4 bases, 14 bases remained unmatched. The CDR3 loop reads CASSLASPGQISPDTQYF. The DNA of the CDR3 is TGCGCCAGCAGCTTGGCGTCACCGGGACAGATATCCCCAGATACGCAGTATTTT.

Only a few counts were recorded for this clonotype. This rearrangement joins TRBV19 to TRBJ1-2; 10 bases align to TRBD1. CDR3 size: 15 residues. V gave up 4 bases and J gave up 5 bases; unmatched junction bases: 7. Germline V gene data show CDR1 as LNHDA and CDR2 as SQIVND (reference sequence). The chain's CDR3 is CASSTLPGQGYGYTF. CDR3 nucleotides: TGTGCCAGTAGTACTTTACCGGGACAGGGGTATGGCTACACCTTC.

This clonotype was picked up a small number of times. The V call is TRBV11-2, the J call TRBJ1-2, with a tentative D call TRBD1 (6 bases). V was cut by 5 bases and J by 4 bases, with 23 bases left in between. The CDR3 is made up of 17 amino acids. Germline V CDR1 and CDR2: SGHAT, FQNNGV. The CDR3 DNA follows: TGTGCCAGCAGCCGTACTACAGGGAGGGGGAGAACCTATGGCTACACCTTC. It codes for CASSRTTGRGRTYGYTF. Drawing the rest from reference TRBV11-2 and TRBJ1-2, the complete variable domain is EAGVAQSPRYKIIEKRQSVAFWCNPISGHATLYWYQQILGQGPKLLIQFQNNGVVDDSQLPKDRFSAERLKGVDSTLKIQPAKLEDSAVYLCASSRTTGRGRTYGYTFGSGTRLTVV.

V gene TRBV6-1 combines with J gene TRBJ2-7; D assignment may be TRBD1 or TRBD2 (5 bases each). Germline loops: CDR1 MNHNS, CDR2 SASEGT. The length of the CDR3 is 14 residues. V lost 2 bases to trimming and J lost 7 bases, with 15 bases between them. The CDR3 protein is CASSESFRGPEQYF. The CDR3 DNA sequence: TGTGCCAGCAGTGAATCGTTCCGGGGCCCTGAGCAGTACTTC.

This clonotype was seen many times. CDR3 sequence reads: CASSLGKGGANVLTF. CDR3 nucleotide sequence: TGTGCCAGCAGCTTGGGGAAAGGTGGGGCCAACGTCCTGACTTTC. The chain uses TRBV11-2 and TRBJ2-6, with D unclear. The CDR3 length is 15 residues. V lost 3 bases to trimming and J lost 3 bases, with 9 bases between them. CDR1 and CDR2 (germline): SGHAT, FQNNGV.

This clonotype was picked up a small number of times. The V and J genes are TRBV5-1 and TRBJ2-5, with 10 bases fitting TRBD2. CDR1 is SGHRS and CDR2 is YFSETQ in the germline V gene. With V trimmed by 4 bases and J by 5 bases, 5 bases remained unmatched. The CDR3 contains 14 residues. CDR3 residues: CASSAGLASETQYF. As DNA, the CDR3 is TGCGCCAGCAGCGCGGGACTAGCGTCGGAGACCCAGTACTTC.

This clonotype appeared a few times. The chain combines TRBV10-3 with TRBJ2-7; 10 bases agree with TRBD2. CDR1 is ENHRY and CDR2 is SYGVKD in the germline V gene. This CDR3 spans 15 amino acids. J was trimmed by 3 bases and V by 4 bases; bases with no gene match: 6. This CDR3 is CAISGPLAGVYEQYF. The DNA for the CDR3 is TGTGCCATCAGTGGACCTCTAGCGGGGGTCTACGAGCAGTACTTC.

V usage is TRBV30 and J usage is TRBJ1-2, with D uncertain. Germline loops: CDR1 GTSNPN, CDR2 SVGIG (reference sequence). The ends were cut back, 4 bases at V and 4 bases at J, with 7 bases in the middle. This CDR3 has 11 residues. The CDR3: CAWNSLYGYTF. The DNA of the CDR3 is TGTGCCTGGAACTCTCTCTATGGCTACACCTTC.

J is TRBJ2-2 and V is TRBV28; D possibly corresponds to TRBD2 (6 bases). The CDR3 contains 14 residues. The germline gives CDR1 MDHEN, CDR2 SYDVKM. Trimming took off 6 bases at V and 6 bases at J, with 14 bases between the two ends. CDR3 loop: CASRPQLASGELFF. CDR3 nucleotides: TGTGCCAGCAGGCCCCAACTAGCCTCCGGGGAGCTGTTTTTT.

This rearrangement joins TRBV10-2 to TRBJ2-1; D gene unclear. Trimming left V 3 bases short and J 4 bases short, with 19 bases between. From germline, CDR1 is WSHSY and CDR2 SAAADI. This CDR3 region has 17 residues. CDR3 sequence reads: CASSDPASIWVYNEQFF. DNA for the CDR3: TGCGCCAGCAGTGACCCGGCCTCCATTTGGGTTTACAATGAGCAGTTCTTC.

There are a few counts of this clonotype. V is TRBV5-1 and J is TRBJ2-3; a possible D gene is TRBD2 (5 bases). CDR1 SGHRS and CDR2 YFSETQ come from the germline V gene. With 3 bases removed from V and 2 bases from J, the gap between germline ends came to 10 bases. CDR3 length: 14 amino acids. CDR3 sequence: CASSSDLITDTQYF. The CDR3, as DNA: TGCGCCAGCAGCTCGGACTTGATCACAGATACGCAGTATTTT.

This clonotype occurred many times. The genes are TRBV20-1 and TRBJ2-2; D remains unclear. CDR1 and CDR2 from the germline V gene are DFQATT and SNEGSKA (reference sequence). The CDR3 extends over 13 amino acids. The ends were cut back, 2 bases at V and 1 base at J, with 5 bases in the middle. In nucleotides, the CDR3 is TGCAGTGCTAGACTCAAGAACACCGGGGAGCTGTTTTTT. As protein: CSARLKNTGELFF.

This clonotype was observed a handful of times. The J gene is TRBJ2-5, the V gene TRBV5-1; the match to TRBD2 covers 14 bases. The CDR3 totals 15 residues. Germline CDR1 is SGHRS and CDR2 is YFSETQ. Losses at the gene ends were 4 bases for V and 4 bases for J; bases not matched to a gene: 3. The CDR3 region is CASSMGLAGAETQYF. In DNA form, the CDR3 reads TGCGCCAGCAGCATGGGACTAGCGGGAGCAGAGACCCAGTACTTC.

This clonotype was seen only a few times. This sequence joins TRBV6-5 and TRBJ2-1; TRBD1 aligns across 9 bases. The CDR3 length is 18 residues. In germline, CDR1 is MNHEY, CDR2 SVGAGI. The junction had 10 bases not matched to a gene; V was cut back by 0 bases and J by 4 bases. The chain's CDR3 is CASSYSLMAGQGYNEQFF. The CDR3 coding sequence is TGTGCCAGCAGTTACTCCCTGATGGCGGGACAGGGATACAATGAGCAGTTCTTC.

This clonotype appeared many times. This rearrangement joins TRBV5-1 to TRBJ2-1, with D perhaps TRBD1 or TRBD2 (5 bases each). Germline V CDR1 and CDR2: SGHRS, YFSETQ. The length of the CDR3 is 15 residues. Trimming removed 4 bases at V and 7 bases at J, with 18 bases between. The CDR3 region has the DNA TGCGCCAGCAGCGTTTCGGGGCCCTGGGGGAATGAGCAGTTCTTC. Translation: CASSVSGPWGNEQFF.

CDR3 sequence (DNA): TGTGCCAGCAGGGGTAAAGTCGGACTAGGGGCTGACGAGCAGTACTTC. Its translation is CASRGKVGLGADEQYF. The chain couples TRBV7-9 to TRBJ2-7; TRBD2 agrees at 7 bases. Germline values: CDR1 SEHNR, CDR2 FQNEAQ (reference sequence). The length of the CDR3 is 16 residues. Trimming cost V 6 bases and J 5 bases; bases outside gene matches: 16.

This clonotype was observed a handful of times. The chain has TRBV11-1 and TRBJ2-6, with D perhaps matching TRBD2 (6 bases). The CDR3 sequence is 20 residues long. Deletions cut 2 bases from V and 0 bases from J, with 20 bases between. The germline gives CDR1 SGHAT, CDR2 FQDESV (reference sequence). In DNA, the CDR3 is TGTGCCAGCAGCTTAAAAGGGCTAGCGTCAGGATTCTCTGGGGCCAACGTCCTGACTTTC. Its translation: CASSLKGLASGFSGANVLTF.

At least ten counts were recorded for this clonotype. This chain's CDR3 is CSARKLSGLAGGDTQYF. Written as DNA, the CDR3 is TGCAGTGCTAGAAAACTTAGCGGACTAGCGGGAGGAGATACGCAGTATTTT. This sequence joins TRBV20-1 and TRBJ2-3; TRBD2 aligns across 14 bases. The CDR3 spans 17 residues. Trimming removed 2 bases from V and 5 bases from J; junction bases left unmatched: 9. Germline assignment: CDR1 DFQATT and CDR2 SNEGSKA (reference sequence).